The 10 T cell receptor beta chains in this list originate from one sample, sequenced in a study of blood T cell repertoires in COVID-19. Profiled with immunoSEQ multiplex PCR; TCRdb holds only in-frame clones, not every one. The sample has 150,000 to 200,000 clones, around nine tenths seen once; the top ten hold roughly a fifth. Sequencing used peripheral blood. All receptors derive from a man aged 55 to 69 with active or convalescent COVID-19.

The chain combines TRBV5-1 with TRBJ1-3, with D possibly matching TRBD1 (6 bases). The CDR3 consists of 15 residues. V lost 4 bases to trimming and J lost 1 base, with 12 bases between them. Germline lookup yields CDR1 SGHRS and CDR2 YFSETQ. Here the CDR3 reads CASSQDTGSGNTIYF. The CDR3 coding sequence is TGCGCCAGCAGCCAAGACACAGGGTCTGGAAACACCATATATTTT.

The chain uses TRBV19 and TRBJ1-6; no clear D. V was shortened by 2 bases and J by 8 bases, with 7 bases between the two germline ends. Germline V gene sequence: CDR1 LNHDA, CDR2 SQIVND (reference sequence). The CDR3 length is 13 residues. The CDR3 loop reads CASSIQVYSPLHF. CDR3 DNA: TGTGCCAGTAGTATACAGGTCTATTCACCCCTCCACTTT.

The CDR3 sequence: CASSNAGVDGYTF. The CDR3 nucleotides read TGTGCCAGCAGCAACGCCGGGGTGGATGGCTACACCTTC. This chain links TRBV6-6 with TRBJ1-2; D call uncertain. From germline, CDR1 is MNHNY and CDR2 SVGAGI (reference sequence). The length of the CDR3 is 13 residues. V lost 6 bases to trimming and J lost 6 bases, with 14 bases between them.

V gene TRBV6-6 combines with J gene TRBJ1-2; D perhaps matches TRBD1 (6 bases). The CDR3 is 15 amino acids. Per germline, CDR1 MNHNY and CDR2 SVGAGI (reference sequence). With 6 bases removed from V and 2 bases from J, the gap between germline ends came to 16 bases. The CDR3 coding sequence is TGTGCCAGCAGCCGCGGAATGACAGGAAACTATGGCTACACCTTC. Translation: CASSRGMTGNYGYTF.

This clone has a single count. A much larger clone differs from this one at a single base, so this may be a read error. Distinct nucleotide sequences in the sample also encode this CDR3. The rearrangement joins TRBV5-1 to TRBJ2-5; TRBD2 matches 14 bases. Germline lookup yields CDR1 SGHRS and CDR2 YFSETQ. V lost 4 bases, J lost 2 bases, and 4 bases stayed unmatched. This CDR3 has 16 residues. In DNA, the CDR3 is TGCGCCAGCAGCCCAGGGACTAGCGGGGGTCAAGAGACCCAGTACTTC. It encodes CASSPGTSGGQETQYF.

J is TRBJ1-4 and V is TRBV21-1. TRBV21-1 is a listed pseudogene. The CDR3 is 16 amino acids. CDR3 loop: CASSKGKGDYNEKLFF. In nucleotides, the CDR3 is TGTGCCAGCAGCAAAGGTAAGGGAGACTACAATGAAAAACTGTTTTTT.

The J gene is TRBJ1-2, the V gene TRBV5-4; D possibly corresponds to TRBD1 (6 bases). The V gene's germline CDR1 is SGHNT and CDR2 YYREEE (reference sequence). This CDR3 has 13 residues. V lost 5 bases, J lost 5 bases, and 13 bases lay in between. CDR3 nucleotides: TGTGCCAGCAGGATACAGGGTGGGTATGGCTACACCTTC. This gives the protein CASRIQGGYGYTF.

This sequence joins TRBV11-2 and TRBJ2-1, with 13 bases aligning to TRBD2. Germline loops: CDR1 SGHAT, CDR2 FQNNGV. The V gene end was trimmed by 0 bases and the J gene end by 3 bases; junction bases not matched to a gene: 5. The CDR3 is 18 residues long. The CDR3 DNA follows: TGTGCCAGCAGCTTAGACGGACTAGCGGGGGTTCACTACAATGAGCAGTTCTTC. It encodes CASSLDGLAGVHYNEQFF.

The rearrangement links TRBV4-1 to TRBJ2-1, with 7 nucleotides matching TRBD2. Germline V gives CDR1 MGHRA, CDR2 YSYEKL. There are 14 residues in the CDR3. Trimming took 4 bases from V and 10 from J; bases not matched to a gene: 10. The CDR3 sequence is CASSPQGLLGEQFF. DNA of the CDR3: TGCGCCAGCAGCCCCCAGGGACTACTAGGGGAGCAGTTCTTC.

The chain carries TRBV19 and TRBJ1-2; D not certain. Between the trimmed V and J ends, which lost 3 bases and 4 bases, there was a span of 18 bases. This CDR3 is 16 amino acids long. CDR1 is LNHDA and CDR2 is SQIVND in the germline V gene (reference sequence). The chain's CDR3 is CASSMHGGSASYGYTF. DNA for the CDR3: TGTGCCAGTAGTATGCACGGCGGATCGGCCAGCTATGGCTACACCTTC.